The 27 T cell receptor beta chains in this list originate from one sample, sequenced in a study of T cells after yellow fever vaccination. TCRdb re-called the 5' RACE reads with MiXCR, one entry per CDR3 protein. The sample consists of approximately 330,000 distinct CDR3 sequences, roughly 4.3% of them appearing once. The sequenced sample was PBMCs, obtained 5 days after the yellow fever booster vaccination. Source of these receptors: a man between 18 and 35 years old who received the YFV17D yellow fever vaccine.

This clonotype was detected only a few times. The chain uses TRBV10-3 and TRBJ1-6, with 7 bases fitting TRBD1. Germline loops: CDR1 ENHRY, CDR2 SYGVKD. Trimming took 3 bases from V and 9 from J; bases not matched to a gene: 8. This CDR3 has 15 amino acids. CDR3 sequence: CAISDDRAQGSPLHF. CDR3 nucleotides: TGTGCCATCAGTGACGACAGGGCTCAGGGTTCACCCCTCCACTTT.

This chain connects TRBV27 to TRBJ2-1, with 10 positions matching TRBD2. This CDR3 spans 15 amino acids. V gave up 5 bases and J gave up 8 bases; unmatched junction bases: 9. CDR1 is MNHEY, CDR2 SMNVEV, per germline (reference sequence). The CDR3 here is CASSPFSGGVDEQFF. CDR3 sequence (DNA): TGTGCCAGCAGTCCTTTCAGCGGGGGGGTCGATGAGCAGTTCTTC.

In its sample, this clonotype was seen a few times. The rearrangement uses TRBV9 and TRBJ2-7, with D possibly TRBD1 on 6 matching bases. Germline CDR1 SGDLS, CDR2 YYNGEE. V was pared by 0 bases and J by 1 base, with 8 bases between. The CDR3 is made up of 14 amino acids. CDR3 residues: CASSVVDSSYEQYF. The CDR3 bases are TGTGCCAGCAGCGTAGTGGACAGTTCCTACGAGCAGTACTTC.

There are a few counts of this clonotype. The chain joins TRBV7-2 to TRBJ1-5, with 7 bases lining up with TRBD1. The CDR3 runs to 16 residues. Trimming cost V 5 bases and J 4 bases; bases outside gene matches: 11. In germline, CDR1 is SGHTA, CDR2 FQGNSA. The DNA for the CDR3 is TGTGCCAGCAGCCCCCTCGACAGGGATAGAAATCAGCCCCAGCATTTT. Its protein product is CASSPLDRDRNQPQHF.

This clonotype has more than one count but fewer than ten. This rearrangement joins TRBV4-3 to TRBJ1-3; no firm D call. This CDR3 has 15 residues. Germline CDR1 is LGHNA and CDR2 is YSLEER. The V end lost 1 base, the J end lost 1 base, and 8 bases lay between the germline ends. Here the CDR3 DNA reads TGCGCCAGCAGCCAAGTGAGGGATTCTGGAAACACCATATATTTT. Its translation is CASSQVRDSGNTIYF.

This clonotype has only a few counts. The chain uses TRBV7-9 and TRBJ1-6; D might be TRBD1 (5 bases). Trimming removed 5 bases from V and 10 bases from J, with 21 bases in between. The CDR3 spans 16 residues. The germline V gene encodes CDR1 SEHNR and CDR2 FQNEAQ (reference sequence). DNA for the CDR3: TGTGCCAGCAGCCCCGGCCCGGTGGGGCGGCGCTCACCCCTCCACTTT. Protein product: CASSPGPVGRRSPLHF.

This clonotype was seen at least ten times. The chain couples TRBV6-5 to TRBJ1-2, with D uncertain. Trimming stripped 0 bases from V and 6 bases from J, with 20 bases between. The CDR3 length is 17 residues. CDR1 and CDR2 from the germline V gene are MNHEY and SVGAGI. CDR3 sequence: CASSYSPASPPADGYTF. DNA for the CDR3: TGTGCCAGCAGTTACTCGCCAGCGTCACCCCCTGCCGATGGCTACACCTTC.

This chain uses TRBV10-3 with TRBJ2-1; 13 positions match TRBD2. CDR3 size: 17 residues. With 5 bases clipped from V and 1 base from J, the junction kept 5 bases outside the gene matches. The germline V gene has CDR1 ENHRY and CDR2 SYGVKD. This CDR3 reads CAISSGLAGPSYNEQFF. The CDR3 DNA reads as TGTGCCATCAGTTCGGGACTAGCGGGGCCTTCCTACAATGAGCAGTTCTTC.

The V call is TRBV10-3, the J call TRBJ1-2; the D gene is possibly TRBD1 (6 bases). The germline V gene has CDR1 ENHRY and CDR2 SYGVKD. This CDR3 comprises 14 residues. The ends were cut back, 6 bases at V and 3 bases at J, with 14 bases in the middle. CDR3 DNA: TGTGCCATCAGCCGGGACATAGAAGACTATGGCTACACCTTC. Translated, it gives CAISRDIEDYGYTF.

This clonotype has a handful of counts. This sequence joins TRBV20-1 and TRBJ2-1; 9 bases are a match to TRBD2. Germline assignment: CDR1 DFQATT and CDR2 SNEGSKA (reference sequence). The trim removed 7 bases at V and 1 base at J, leaving 8 bases unmatched. The CDR3 sequence is 15 residues long. The CDR3 loop is CSVQLAGVSYNEQFF. Here the CDR3 DNA reads TGCAGTGTCCAGTTAGCGGGGGTGTCCTACAATGAGCAGTTCTTC.

CDR3 DNA: TGTGCCAGCAGTGTCATCGGGACTAGCGGCGGCCAAGAGACCCAGTACTTC. As protein: CASSVIGTSGGQETQYF. The J gene is TRBJ2-5, the V gene TRBV6-2 or TRBV6-3; 11 bases match TRBD2. Trimming at V came to 5 bases and at J to 1 base, leaving 9 bases not matched to a gene. The CDR3 has 17 residues. Germline assignment: CDR1 MNHEY and CDR2 SVGEGT.

This clonotype was seen a handful of times. The chain recombines TRBV20-1 with TRBJ1-4; no reliable D call. Germline values: CDR1 DFQATT, CDR2 SNEGSKA (reference sequence). The CDR3 consists of 14 residues. Deletions cut 3 bases from V and 3 bases from J, with 11 bases between. The CDR3 nucleotides are TGCAGTGCTAGTGGAGGGTATTCTAATGAAAAACTGTTTTTT. This gives the protein CSASGGYSNEKLFF.

The rearrangement links TRBV5-1 to TRBJ2-3; 10 positions agree with TRBD2. With V trimmed by 1 base and J by 5 bases, 7 bases remained unmatched. CDR3 length: 16 residues. Per germline, CDR1 SGHRS and CDR2 YFSETQ. The CDR3 here is CASSLRSGGAKDTQYF. As DNA, the CDR3 is TGCGCCAGCAGCTTGAGGAGCGGGGGGGCCAAAGATACGCAGTATTTT.

This clonotype appeared a few times. The chain employs TRBV30 and TRBJ2-7; 7 bases line up with TRBD2. V dropped 2 bases and J dropped 3; count of bases not matched to a gene: 10. CDR3 length: 15 amino acids. The germline CDR1 and CDR2 sequences are GTSNPN and SVGIG (reference sequence). The CDR3 is CAWSSGSGTYYEQYF. CDR3 DNA sequence: TGTGCCTGGAGTAGTGGCAGCGGGACCTACTACGAGCAGTACTTC.

The CDR3 sequence: CSARGGHPGTVNTEAFF. The CDR3 nucleotides read TGCAGTGCTAGAGGAGGGCATCCCGGGACGGTGAACACTGAAGCTTTCTTT. This chain uses TRBV20-1 with TRBJ1-1; D is possibly TRBD1 (5 bases). Germline V gene sequence: CDR1 DFQATT, CDR2 SNEGSKA (reference sequence). The ends were cut back, 1 base at V and 0 bases at J, with 18 bases in the middle. The CDR3 is made up of 17 amino acids.

The table lists this clonotype with many counts. This chain connects TRBV9 to TRBJ1-2; the D gene is possibly TRBD1 (5 bases). Germline V CDR1 and CDR2: SGDLS, YYNGEE. V lost 0 bases and J lost 2, with 11 bases in between. This CDR3 has 15 amino acids. The CDR3, as DNA: TGTGCCAGCAGCGTAGCAGGGATCCCAAACTATGGCTACACCTTC. Its protein is CASSVAGIPNYGYTF. The full variable domain, completed using reference TRBV9 and TRBJ1-2, is DSGVTQTPKHLITATGQRVTLRCSPRSGDLSVYWYQQSLDQGLQFLIQYYNGEERAKGNILERFSAQQFPDLHSELNLSSLELGDSALYFCASSVAGIPNYGYTFGSGTRLTVV.

This clonotype was found many times. The rearrangement joins TRBV3-1 to TRBJ2-5, with D unresolved. Between the trimmed V and J ends, which lost 1 base and 5 bases, there was a span of 5 bases. From germline, CDR1 is LGHDT and CDR2 YNNKEL (reference sequence). CDR3 size: 12 residues. For the CDR3, the DNA is TGTGCCAGCAGCCAAGTCAGGGAGACCCAGTACTTC. As protein: CASSQVRETQYF.

This clonotype has ten or more counts. The chain employs TRBV29-1 and TRBJ2-1, with D tentatively TRBD1 (5 bases). Germline V gene lookup returns CDR1 SQVTM and CDR2 ANQGSEA. V lost 3 bases and J lost 13, with 13 bases in between. CDR3 size: 11 residues. CDR3 sequence: CSVEKGIVQFF. In nucleotides, the CDR3 is TGCAGCGTTGAGAAGGGGATAGTACAGTTCTTC.

The chain combines TRBV12-3 or TRBV12-4 with TRBJ2-3, with 8 bases matching TRBD2. There are 14 residues in the CDR3. V lost 5 bases, J lost 3 bases, and 4 bases stayed unmatched. CDR3 DNA: TGTGCCAGCAGTATCATAGCGGGGACAGATACGCAGTATTTT. It codes for CASSIIAGTDTQYF.

A few counts support this clonotype. The chain recombines TRBV27 with TRBJ2-1; 8 nucleotides line up with TRBD2. The junction had 13 bases not matched to a gene; V was cut back by 5 bases and J by 4 bases. The germline V gene has CDR1 MNHEY and CDR2 SMNVEV (reference sequence). The CDR3 is 17 residues long. The CDR3 sequence is CASSPFEGLDKYNEQFF. The DNA for the CDR3 is TGTGCCAGCAGTCCGTTCGAGGGACTAGATAAGTACAATGAGCAGTTCTTC.

In this sample, this clonotype turned up a few times. The chain employs TRBV4-2 and TRBJ1-3; D is uncertain. Germline CDR1 reads LGHNA; CDR2 reads YNFKEQ. The CDR3 is made up of 15 amino acids. Trimming pared 0 bases from V and 0 bases from J, leaving 6 bases between. CDR3 amino acids: CASSQDGSSGNTIYF. The CDR3 DNA reads as TGTGCCAGCAGCCAAGACGGATCCTCTGGAAACACCATATATTTT.

This clonotype was counted only a few times. V gene TRBV11-2 combines with J gene TRBJ1-6; maybe TRBD1 (5 bases). Germline V CDR1 and CDR2: SGHAT, FQNNGV. Between the trimmed V and J ends, which lost 3 bases and 8 bases, there was a span of 14 bases. CDR3 length: 15 amino acids. As DNA, the CDR3 is TGTGCCAGCAGCTTGGGAGGGGTTTCCCATTCACCCCTCCACTTT. Translated, it gives CASSLGGVSHSPLHF. The full variable domain, rest sourced from reference TRBV11-2 and TRBJ1-6, is EAGVAQSPRYKIIEKRQSVAFWCNPISGHATLYWYQQILGQGPKLLIQFQNNGVVDDSQLPKDRFSAERLKGVDSTLKIQPAKLEDSAVYLCASSLGGVSHSPLHFGNGTRLTVT.

CDR3 nucleotide sequence: TGCAGTGCTAGAGAAAACAATGAGCAGTTCTTC. Translation gives CSARENNEQFF. This chain connects TRBV20-1 to TRBJ2-1, with D hard to call. Trimming left V 0 bases short and J 5 bases short, with 2 bases between. This CDR3 contains 11 residues. Looked up from germline, CDR1 is DFQATT and CDR2 is SNEGSKA (reference sequence).

In this sample, this clonotype turned up a few times. This chain connects TRBV4-1 to TRBJ1-5; D call uncertain. Germline V lookup: CDR1 MGHRA, CDR2 YSYEKL. Trimming shortened V by 0 bases and J by 0 bases, and 9 bases separated the two germline ends. The CDR3 is made up of 16 amino acids. CDR3 sequence reads: CASSQEGGYSNQPQHF. The DNA for the CDR3 is TGCGCCAGCAGCCAAGAGGGCGGTTATAGCAATCAGCCCCAGCATTTT.

This clonotype was counted between two and nine times. The CDR3 sequence: CASSQDWGLGTQYF. The CDR3 region has the DNA TGTGCCAGCAGCCAAGACTGGGGGCTCGGCACCCAGTACTTC. This chain links TRBV3-1 with TRBJ2-5; TRBD1 is a possible D gene (6 bases). CDR3 size: 14 residues. Trimming removed 0 bases at V and 8 bases at J, with 13 bases between. Germline-derived CDR1 and CDR2 are LGHDT and YNNKEL (reference sequence).

This clonotype was counted between two and nine times. This sequence joins TRBV12-3 or TRBV12-4 and TRBJ2-7; no firm D call. The CDR3 sequence is 14 residues long. Trimming took 1 base from V and 3 from J, leaving 10 bases between them. The DNA for the CDR3 is TGTGCCAGCAGTTTAGGGGCTCTGCTCTACGAGCAGTACTTC. Amino acid sequence: CASSLGALLYEQYF.

The J gene is TRBJ1-2, the V gene TRBV10-3, with D possibly matching TRBD1 (6 bases). The CDR3 consists of 13 residues. V gave up 2 bases and J gave up 7 bases, with 11 bases separating them. CDR1 is ENHRY, CDR2 SYGVKD, per germline. CDR3 residues: CAISETLQGGYTF. CDR3 in DNA: TGTGCCATCAGTGAGACGTTACAGGGTGGCTACACCTTC.